This TCR beta chain was captured by sequencing in a study of a mutant IDH1 vaccine in newly diagnosed glioma. Across the whole study: Vaccines began 4-6 weeks after radiotherapy alone, or with temozolomide cycles. Visits designated V12 and V13 were conducted at weeks 35 and 47, respectively.

Of note for this clone: The antigen is not known.

Notes on the study in general: The authors found pseudoprogression apparently unrelated to changes in top peripheral T cell clonotypes. Vaccine-induced immune responses were detected in 93.3% of patients.

The repertoire was sequenced with immunoSEQ multiplex PCR; TCRdb's copy has only in-frame clones and lacks some. The table has about 56,000 clones, roughly 76% seen once. CDR1 LNHDA and CDR2 SQIVND come from the germline V gene (reference sequence). J gave up 2 bases and V 5 bases, and 2 bases lay outside the gene matches. CDR3 length equals 13 residues. Time point meaning: week 47, end of study. Each dose delivered 300 ug of mutant IDH1 20-mer peptide subcutaneously with imiquimod. This sample comprised PBMCs, obtained from a glioma patient whose treatment included an IDH1 peptide vaccine. This TCR came from a man aged 45-65 years with glioma. The V call is TRBV19, the J call TRBJ2-7; TRBD2 matches at 8 bases. CDR3 sequence: CASSRGGAYEQYF. DNA for the CDR3: TGTGCCAGTAGTCGGGGGGGGGCCTACGAGCAGTACTTC.